These 28 T cell receptor beta chains came from one sample sequenced in a study of T cell responses to AZD1222 COVID-19 vaccine. TCRdb's table, derived via immunoSEQ multiplex PCR, lists solely in-frame clones and lacks some. Of 150,000 to 200,000 clones listed, about 91% are singletons. The sequences come from peripheral blood, collected 28 days after the second AZD1222 dose. These receptors all stem from an adult who received the AZD1222 COVID-19 vaccine.

This rearrangement joins TRBV18 to TRBJ2-7; 11 bases are a match to TRBD1. Trimming cost V 1 base and J 3 bases; bases outside gene matches: 5. The CDR3 runs to 16 residues. The germline CDR1 and CDR2 sequences are KGHSH and LQKENI. The CDR3 loop is CASSPRTGGIYYEQYF. The CDR3 nucleotides are TGTGCCAGCTCACCACGGACAGGGGGCATCTACTACGAGCAGTACTTC.

V usage is TRBV7-9 and J usage is TRBJ1-2, with D possibly being TRBD1 (5 bases). Germline V gene lookup returns CDR1 SEHNR and CDR2 FQNEAQ (reference sequence). This CDR3 region has 16 residues. V lost 5 bases, J lost 0 bases, and 16 bases lay in between. Here the CDR3 reads CASSLRQIPANYGYTF. The CDR3 nucleotides read TGTGCCAGCAGCCTCAGACAGATCCCGGCTAACTATGGCTACACCTTC. The variable domain in full, completed from reference TRBV7-9 and TRBJ1-2, reads DTGVSQNPRHKITKRGQNVTFRCDPISEHNRLYWYRQTLGQGPEFLTYFQNEAQLEKSRLLSDRFSAERPKGSFSTLEIQRTEQGDSAMYLCASSLRQIPANYGYTFGSGTRLTVV.

The genes are TRBV18 and TRBJ1-5, with 11 bases lining up with TRBD1. The ends lost 4 bases at V and 6 bases at J; junction bases unmatched: 5. CDR3 size: 15 residues. Germline CDR1 is KGHSH and CDR2 is LQKENI. CDR3 region: CASSLVGTGGQPQHF. The CDR3 nucleotides are TGTGCCAGCTCACTCGTCGGGACAGGGGGTCAGCCCCAGCATTTT.

The chain is built from TRBV4-2 and TRBJ1-4; D uncertain. Looked up from germline, CDR1 is LGHNA and CDR2 is YNFKEQ. This CDR3 contains 14 residues. Trimming stripped 0 bases from V and 8 bases from J, with 10 bases between. The DNA of the CDR3 is TGTGCCAGCAGCCAAGACCTCGCTGGGGAAAAACTGTTTTTT. This gives the protein CASSQDLAGEKLFF.

This clone was counted once. The CDR3 spells CASSPPTGGGYGYTF. The CDR3 nucleotides read TGTGCCAGCAGTCCCCCGACAGGGGGGGGCTATGGCTACACCTTC. The chain combines TRBV28 with TRBJ1-2; 9 bases match TRBD1. Germline V gene data show CDR1 as MDHEN and CDR2 as SYDVKM. The CDR3 totals 15 residues. Germline trimming cut 5 bases from V and 4 bases from J; bases unmatched to any gene: 8.

This rearrangement joins TRBV11-2 to TRBJ2-2; 8 positions agree with TRBD2. This CDR3 is built from 14 residues. With 3 bases clipped from V and 6 bases from J, the junction kept 3 bases outside the gene matches. Germline-derived CDR1 and CDR2 are SGHAT and FQNNGV. DNA for the CDR3: TGTGCCAGCAGCTTCGGGACTAGTCCCGGGGAGCTGTTTTTT. It translates to CASSFGTSPGELFF.

V is TRBV28 and J is TRBJ1-4; no clear D. The CDR3 spans 11 residues. In germline, CDR1 is MDHEN, CDR2 SYDVKM. Trimming stripped 4 bases from V and 5 bases from J, with 2 bases between. CDR3 sequence: CASSSNEKLFF. DNA for the CDR3: TGTGCCAGCAGTTCGAATGAAAAACTGTTTTTT.

The chain carries TRBV24-1 and TRBJ1-1; D is ambiguous. Trimming cost V 6 bases and J 1 base, with 20 bases left between them. Germline values: CDR1 KGHDR, CDR2 SFDVKD. The CDR3 has 17 amino acids. CDR3 amino acids: CATSFGRLGSKNTEAFF. CDR3 coding DNA: TGTGCCACCAGTTTCGGTAGGCTGGGATCTAAGAACACTGAAGCTTTCTTT.

V usage is TRBV6-5 and J usage is TRBJ1-1; D is uncertain. Trimming left V 5 bases short and J 1 base short, with 8 bases between. The germline V gene encodes CDR1 MNHEY and CDR2 SVGAGI. This CDR3 has 13 residues. CDR3 sequence: CASSTNRNTEAFF. In DNA, the CDR3 is TGTGCCAGCAGTACAAACAGGAACACTGAAGCTTTCTTT.

The chain is built from TRBV12-3 or TRBV12-4 and TRBJ1-3, with D possibly matching TRBD1 (5 bases). The V gene lost 4 bases and the J gene lost 8 bases, with 6 bases spanning the gap. This CDR3 comprises 11 residues. Written as DNA, the CDR3 is TGTGCCAGCAGTTCGGGGGACACCATATATTTT. It translates to CASSSGDTIYF.

The chain employs TRBV29-1 and TRBJ1-4, with D unresolved. V was shortened by 8 bases and J by 1 base, with 26 bases between the two germline ends. The CDR3 has 18 residues. From germline, CDR1 is SQVTM and CDR2 ANQGSEA. In nucleotides, the CDR3 is TGCAGCCCCCCCGTAGGTTTCGGAGGGTGTGAAACTAATGAAAAACTGTTTTTT. Its translation is CSPPVGFGGCETNEKLFF. Looking up the rest from reference TRBV29-1 and TRBJ1-4 gives the full variable domain: SAVISQKPSRDICQRGTSLTIQCQVDSQVTMMFWYRQQPGQSLTLIATANQGSEATYESGFVIDKFPISRPNLTFSTLTVSNMSPEDSSIYLCSPPVGFGGCETNEKLFFGSGTQLSVL.

The chain carries TRBV7-2 and TRBJ2-1; 11 bases are a match to TRBD2. Germline trimming cut 4 bases from V and 15 bases from J; bases unmatched to any gene: 11. The CDR3 spans 14 residues. Germline-derived CDR1 and CDR2 are SGHTA and FQGNSA. Here the CDR3 DNA reads TGTGCCAGCAGCTCACCGGGACTAGCGGCCCGGGGGTTCTTC. Translated: CASSSPGLAARGFF.

This chain uses TRBV7-8 with TRBJ2-2; the D gene is possibly TRBD1 (5 bases). This CDR3 has 19 amino acids. Trimming removed 1 base from V and 7 bases from J, with 25 bases in between. CDR1 and CDR2 (germline): SGHVS, FQNEAQ. CDR3 loop: CASSLGGFGPLTIVGELFF. The CDR3 nucleotides are TGTGCCAGCAGCTTAGGGGGCTTCGGCCCCTTAACGATTGTCGGGGAGCTGTTTTTT. Filled out from reference TRBV7-8 and TRBJ2-2, the complete variable domain reads GAGVSQSPRYKVAKRGQDVALRCDPISGHVSLFWYQQALGQGPEFLTYFQNEAQLDKSGLPSDRFFAERPEGSVSTLKIQRTQQEDSAVYLCASSLGGFGPLTIVGELFFGEGSRLTVL.

The rearrangement links TRBV4-2 to TRBJ2-7; tentatively, D is TRBD2 (5 bases). The ends were cut back, 6 bases at V and 7 bases at J, with 22 bases in the middle. The CDR3 runs 15 residues. CDR1 LGHNA and CDR2 YNFKEQ come from the germline V gene. CDR3 loop: CASRESGSSVGEQYF. The DNA for the CDR3 is TGTGCCAGCAGGGAGTCGGGGAGCTCGGTGGGGGAGCAGTACTTC.

CDR3 region: CAIIEGASGYEQYF. CDR3 DNA sequence: TGCGCCATCATCGAAGGGGCAAGTGGCTACGAGCAGTACTTC. This chain links TRBV5-1 with TRBJ2-7; weak D call: TRBD1 (5 bases). Germline CDR1 SGHRS, CDR2 YFSETQ. The CDR3 loop spans 14 amino acids. Trimming cost V 9 bases and J 3 bases, with 19 bases left between them.

The chain links TRBV28 to TRBJ2-1, with a possible D match to TRBD1 (6 bases). Germline lookup yields CDR1 MDHEN and CDR2 SYDVKM. The V end lost 2 bases, the J end lost 3 bases, and 11 bases lay between the germline ends. This CDR3 region has 15 residues. The CDR3 reads CASSLGQGIYNEQFF. The CDR3 DNA follows: TGTGCCAGCAGTTTAGGGCAGGGGATCTACAATGAGCAGTTCTTC.

This clone was seen just once. This chain joins TRBV7-2 and TRBJ2-7; D unclear. Trimming removed 1 base at V and 0 bases at J, with 10 bases between. This CDR3 is built from 15 residues. Germline CDR1 is SGHTA and CDR2 is FQGNSA. CDR3 loop: CASSLGIQHSYEQYF. DNA of the CDR3: TGTGCCAGCAGCTTAGGGATCCAGCACTCCTACGAGCAGTACTTC.

The chain uses TRBV7-2 and TRBJ2-5; 7 bases are shared with TRBD2. The V and J ends lost 4 bases and 0 bases, in that order; junction bases with no gene match: 5. This CDR3 is 15 amino acids long. Germline V lookup: CDR1 SGHTA, CDR2 FQGNSA. The CDR3 DNA follows: TGTGCCAGCAGCTGGAGCGGGACTTACCAAGAGACCCAGTACTTC. It translates to CASSWSGTYQETQYF.

The chain joins TRBV7-2 to TRBJ1-6; D perhaps matches TRBD1 (6 bases). The CDR3 runs to 15 residues. Trimming stripped 1 base from V and 10 bases from J, with 14 bases between. Germline V gives CDR1 SGHTA, CDR2 FQGNSA. CDR3 amino acids: CASSLVQGRNSPLHF. DNA of the CDR3: TGTGCCAGCAGCTTAGTCCAGGGGAGGAACTCACCCCTCCACTTT.

This clone was seen only a few times. The V call is TRBV12-3 or TRBV12-4, the J call TRBJ1-2; D might be TRBD1 (5 bases). The V end lost 6 bases, the J end lost 2 bases, and 7 bases lay between the germline ends. CDR3 length: 12 amino acids. The CDR3 DNA sequence: TGTGCCAGCAGCCGGGACAACTATGGCTACACCTTC. It yields the protein CASSRDNYGYTF.

This rearrangement joins TRBV12-3 or TRBV12-4 to TRBJ2-4, with D unresolved. Trimming took off 4 bases at V and 2 bases at J, with 6 bases between the two ends. The CDR3 covers 13 residues. The DNA for the CDR3 is TGTGCCAGCAGTTACTATACCAAAAACATTCAGTACTTC. It specifies CASSYYTKNIQYF.

The J gene is TRBJ1-1, the V gene TRBV6-5; D remains ambiguous. The CDR3 spans 13 residues. The V gene's germline CDR1 is MNHEY and CDR2 SVGAGI. Trimming left V 2 bases short and J 3 bases short, with 7 bases between. DNA of the CDR3: TGTGCCAGCAGTTACGGAGGGCACACTGAAGCTTTCTTT. The encoded protein is CASSYGGHTEAFF.

The J gene is TRBJ1-1, the V gene TRBV27, with 11 bases aligning to TRBD1. V trimming: 4 bases; J trimming: 2 bases; junction bases outside the gene matches: 3. This CDR3 has 15 residues. CDR1 and CDR2 (germline): MNHEY, SMNVEV (reference sequence). The CDR3 nucleotides are TGTGCCAGCAGTTCCGGGACAGGGGGTAACACTGAAGCTTTCTTT. It is translated as CASSSGTGGNTEAFF.

The V gene is TRBV29-1, the J gene TRBJ1-2, with 8 bases aligning to TRBD1. The CDR3 runs 13 residues. Losses at the gene ends were 3 bases for V and 4 bases for J; bases not matched to a gene: 4. CDR1 is SQVTM, CDR2 ANQGSEA, per germline. CDR3 nucleotide sequence: TGCAGCGTTGAGCCAGGGGGCGCCTATGGCTACACCTTC. This sequence encodes CSVEPGGAYGYTF.

The V and J genes are TRBV9 and TRBJ1-1, with TRBD1 identical over 8 bases. The CDR3 covers 14 residues. The V gene end was trimmed by 1 base and the J gene end by 4 bases; junction bases not matched to a gene: 3. From germline, CDR1 is SGDLS and CDR2 YYNGEE. CDR3 DNA sequence: TGTGCCAGCAGCGTACTTGACAGGGGCACTGAAGCTTTCTTT. Residues: CASSVLDRGTEAFF. The full variable domain, rest sourced from reference TRBV9 and TRBJ1-1, is DSGVTQTPKHLITATGQRVTLRCSPRSGDLSVYWYQQSLDQGLQFLIQYYNGEERAKGNILERFSAQQFPDLHSELNLSSLELGDSALYFCASSVLDRGTEAFFGQGTRLTVV.

V and J are TRBV19 and TRBJ1-3; D is possibly TRBD1 (5 bases). The V end lost 5 bases, the J end lost 0 bases, and 8 bases lay between the germline ends. The CDR3 totals 14 residues. In germline, CDR1 is LNHDA, CDR2 SQIVND (reference sequence). CDR3 DNA: TGTGCCAGTAGTGGGACCGACTCTGGAAACACCATATATTTT. Translated: CASSGTDSGNTIYF. Filled out from reference TRBV19 and TRBJ1-3, the complete variable domain reads DGGITQSPKYLFRKEGQNVTLSCEQNLNHDAMYWYRQDPGQGLRLIYYSQIVNDFQKGDIAEGYSVSREKKESFPLTVTSAQKNPTAFYLCASSGTDSGNTIYFGEGSWLTVV.

This sequence joins TRBV10-2 and TRBJ1-1; a weak D match, TRBD1 (6 bases). CDR3 length equals 13 residues. The V end was cut by 4 bases, the J end by 7 bases, with 13 bases between. The germline V gene has CDR1 WSHSY and CDR2 SAAADI. The CDR3 nucleotides read TGCGCCAGCAGTGGGCTAGGACAGAGTGAAGCTTTCTTT. Translating it yields CASSGLGQSEAFF.

The chain combines TRBV7-9 with TRBJ1-2; D might be TRBD1 (5 bases). The CDR3 spans 14 residues. CDR1 is SEHNR, CDR2 FQNEAQ, per germline (reference sequence). The V end lost 5 bases, the J end lost 8 bases, and 18 bases lay between the germline ends. This CDR3 is CASSPLGRVGGYTF. The CDR3 DNA reads as TGTGCCAGCAGCCCCCTCGGCAGGGTGGGGGGCTACACCTTC.